The next 21 T cell receptor beta chains were all read from a single sample in a study of OX40 agonist ivuxolimab in advanced cancers. Library prep was done by the immunoSEQ multiplex PCR assay. As stored in TCRdb, this immuneACCESS dataset retains in-frame rearrangements with V and J assigned. A fraction of the clones does not appear; measured against another copy, unresolved V genes explain less than half of the discrepancy, and the remainder lacks a known reason. In this sample the table shows about 90,000 clones, almost 90% of which occur a single time. The ten largest account for roughly 0.15% of the sample. Sequencing used CD4+ or CD8+ T cells sorted from blood, obtained in a trial of the OX40 agonist ivuxolimab. The receptor source for this set is an adult with an advanced solid tumor such as melanoma, head and neck, liver or kidney cancer.

The rearrangement uses TRBV30 and TRBJ2-5; D is unresolved. Germline V gene sequence: CDR1 GTSNPN, CDR2 SVGIG (reference sequence). The CDR3 runs to 12 residues. V was trimmed by 2 bases and J by 0 bases, leaving 4 bases between them. CDR3 loop: CAWSLDQETQYF. The CDR3, as DNA: TGTGCCTGGAGTTTGGACCAAGAGACCCAGTACTTC.

The V gene is TRBV30, the J gene TRBJ1-1; 9 positions agree with TRBD1. V gave up 5 bases and J gave up 11 bases; unmatched junction bases: 6. CDR3 length: 11 residues. CDR1 is GTSNPN, CDR2 SVGIG, per germline (reference sequence). This CDR3 is CAWENRGPAFF. CDR3 in DNA: TGTGCCTGGGAAAACAGGGGGCCTGCTTTCTTT.

This rearrangement joins TRBV2 to TRBJ2-5, with 12 nucleotides matching TRBD1. The CDR3 loop spans 18 amino acids. Germline V gene data show CDR1 as SNHLY and CDR2 as FYNNEI. Germline trimming cut 4 bases from V and 5 bases from J; bases unmatched to any gene: 14. CDR3 bases: TGTGCCAGCAGTGTGCTTGTGGGCGGGACAGGGGGCCGGGAGACCCAGTACTTC. Encoded protein: CASSVLVGGTGGRETQYF. The variable domain in full, completed from reference TRBV2 and TRBJ2-5, reads EPEVTQTPSHQVTQMGQEVILRCVPISNHLYFYWYRQILGQKVEFLVSFYNNEISEKSEIFDDQFSVERPDGSNFTLKIRSTKLEDSAMYFCASSVLVGGTGGRETQYFGPGTRLLVL.

The V and J genes are TRBV11-3 and TRBJ2-2; D remains unclear. Germline-derived CDR1 and CDR2 are SGHNT and YENEEA. This CDR3 region has 14 residues. V lost 1 base to trimming and J lost 4 bases, with 7 bases between them. CDR3 nucleotide sequence: TGTGCCAGCAGCTTAGGGGCATCCACCGGGGAGCTGTTTTTT. Translated, it gives CASSLGASTGELFF.

The CDR3 coding sequence is TGTGCCAGCAGGCCCGGACAGATCACCGGGGAGCTGTTTTTT. Encoded protein: CASRPGQITGELFF. The gene calls are TRBV6-6 and TRBJ2-2, with D tentatively TRBD1 (6 bases). Germline V gene data show CDR1 as MNHNY and CDR2 as SVGAGI (reference sequence). Trimming took off 6 bases at V and 4 bases at J, with 12 bases between the two ends. The CDR3 covers 14 residues.

V is TRBV18 and J is TRBJ2-5; 11 bases agree with TRBD1. The CDR3 contains 19 residues. Germline V gives CDR1 KGHSH, CDR2 LQKENI. Trimming cost V 1 base and J 5 bases; bases outside gene matches: 15. CDR3 protein: CASSPLPPGTGGWQETQYF. CDR3 sequence (DNA): TGTGCCAGCTCACCACTTCCCCCCGGGACAGGGGGATGGCAGGAGACCCAGTACTTC.

The gene calls are TRBV6-1 and TRBJ2-1, with D possibly matching TRBD2 (5 bases). The germline V gene has CDR1 MNHNS and CDR2 SASEGT. The CDR3 runs 13 residues. Trimming took off 7 bases at V and 7 bases at J, with 14 bases between the two ends. The CDR3 is CASMVFPGNEQFF. As DNA, the CDR3 is TGTGCCAGCATGGTCTTCCCGGGGAATGAGCAGTTCTTC.

This chain joins TRBV28 and TRBJ2-3, with 10 bases fitting TRBD2. CDR1 MDHEN and CDR2 SYDVKM come from the germline V gene. J lost 0 bases, V lost 6 bases, and 3 bases had no gene match. The CDR3 is 15 amino acids. The CDR3 is CASSPSGSSTDTQYF. CDR3 nucleotides: TGTGCCAGCAGCCCTAGCGGGAGTAGCACAGATACGCAGTATTTT.

The rearrangement links TRBV6-6 to TRBJ2-7; 10 nucleotides match TRBD1. This CDR3 comprises 15 residues. Looked up from germline, CDR1 is MNHNY and CDR2 is SVGAGI (reference sequence). V gave up 6 bases and J gave up 4 bases; unmatched junction bases: 9. The CDR3 loop reads CASRGLTGGGYEQYF. The CDR3, as DNA: TGTGCCAGCAGGGGACTGACAGGGGGCGGGTACGAGCAGTACTTC.

CDR3 DNA: TGTGCCAGTAGTGGGGGACGGCTCCTGATGAACACTGAAGCTTTCTTT. Translating it yields CASSGGRLLMNTEAFF. J is TRBJ1-1 and V is TRBV19, with D possibly matching TRBD1 (5 bases). Trimming took 5 bases from V and 0 from J, leaving 16 bases between them. The CDR3 is made up of 16 amino acids. CDR1 and CDR2 from the germline V gene are LNHDA and SQIVND (reference sequence).

The chain couples TRBV27 to TRBJ1-5; D possibly corresponds to TRBD1 (5 bases). Germline CDR1 and CDR2: MNHEY and SMNVEV (reference sequence). The CDR3 has 17 amino acids. The V and J ends lost 5 bases and 5 bases respectively, with 22 bases between them. Written as DNA, the CDR3 is TGTGCCAGCAGTCCACTTTCCGGACAAACTGGCGATCAGCCCCAGCATTTT. Translation: CASSPLSGQTGDQPQHF.

The chain joins TRBV5-1 to TRBJ2-3; TRBD2 matches at 9 bases. V gave up 1 base and J gave up 2 bases; unmatched junction bases: 8. The CDR3 runs 17 residues. Germline V gives CDR1 SGHRS, CDR2 YFSETQ. The CDR3 loop reads CASSLIGLAGNTDTQYF. The CDR3 nucleotides read TGCGCCAGCAGCTTGATCGGGCTAGCGGGGAACACAGATACGCAGTATTTT.

The chain carries TRBV5-6 and TRBJ1-2, with 11 bases lining up with TRBD1. V shed 4 bases and J 5 bases; nucleotides not matched to a gene: 7. The CDR3 has 15 amino acids. CDR1 is SGHDT, CDR2 YYEEEE, per germline. The CDR3 region has the DNA TGTGCCAGCAGCACGGGACAGGGGGGACCGTATGGCTACACCTTC. It codes for CASSTGQGGPYGYTF. The full variable domain, with the rest looked up from reference TRBV5-6 and TRBJ1-2, is DAGVTQSPTHLIKTRGQQVTLRCSPKSGHDTVSWYQQALGQGPQFIFQYYEEEERQRGNFPDRFSGHQFPNYSSELNVNALLLGDSALYLCASSTGQGGPYGYTFGSGTRLTVV.

This chain uses TRBV11-2 with TRBJ1-2; TRBD1 agrees at 7 bases. This CDR3 region has 17 residues. CDR1 is SGHAT and CDR2 is FQNNGV in the germline V gene. J lost 4 bases, V lost 5 bases, and 16 bases had no gene match. The CDR3 bases are TGTGCCAGCAGCACTAGGCGGGACAGAAGAAACTCCTATGGCTACACCTTC. Its protein product is CASSTRRDRRNSYGYTF.

The chain recombines TRBV5-1 with TRBJ2-3, with 9 nucleotides matching TRBD1. V dropped 4 bases and J dropped 4; count of bases not matched to a gene: 10. Germline V gene lookup returns CDR1 SGHRS and CDR2 YFSETQ. CDR3 size: 16 residues. The CDR3 DNA reads as TGCGCCAGCAGCGTACCCGGGACAGGGATTTCAGATACGCAGTATTTT. Encoded protein: CASSVPGTGISDTQYF.

This clone was detected a few times. This chain connects TRBV10-2 to TRBJ2-5, with 14 bases that match TRBD2. V lost 3 bases and J lost 5; bases outside the gene matches: 14. The CDR3 covers 19 residues. Looked up from germline, CDR1 is WSHSY and CDR2 is SAAADI. The CDR3 loop is CASSDPGRRTSGRRETQYF. DNA for the CDR3: TGCGCCAGCAGTGACCCGGGACGGAGGACTAGCGGGAGGCGGGAGACCCAGTACTTC.

The chain uses TRBV21-1 and TRBJ2-2; no check of the table's D call, TRBD1, against the DNA was made. TRBV21-1 is shown as a pseudogene. CDR3 length: 18 amino acids. DNA for the CDR3: TGTGCCAGCATCAGAACCCCACCGGACAGGGAAGAAGACGGGGAGCTGTTTTTT. It is translated as CASIRTPPDREEDGELFF.

The V call is TRBV18, the J call TRBJ2-3; 12 bases are a match to TRBD2. Germline lookup yields CDR1 KGHSH and CDR2 LQKENI. V shed 3 bases, J shed 1 base, and the junction held 5 bases outside the gene matches. This CDR3 contains 17 residues. The CDR3 nucleotides are TGTGCCAGCTCACCGCTAGCGGGGGGGCTCGGCACAGATACGCAGTATTTT. Its translation is CASSPLAGGLGTDTQYF.

This chain uses TRBV7-9 with TRBJ1-3; D is unclear. CDR3 length: 17 residues. CDR1 and CDR2 from the germline V gene are SEHNR and FQNEAQ (reference sequence). Trimming removed 8 bases from V and 0 bases from J, with 20 bases in between. CDR3 DNA sequence: TGTGCCAGCCCTCCGAGCAGTCCTTTGAGCTCTGGAAACACCATATATTTT. It yields the protein CASPPSSPLSSGNTIYF. The full variable domain, with the rest looked up from reference TRBV7-9 and TRBJ1-3, is DTGVSQNPRHKITKRGQNVTFRCDPISEHNRLYWYRQTLGQGPEFLTYFQNEAQLEKSRLLSDRFSAERPKGSFSTLEIQRTEQGDSAMYLCASPPSSPLSSGNTIYFGEGSWLTVV.

The chain joins TRBV10-3 to TRBJ2-3; D unclear. The CDR3 is 11 residues long. V lost 10 bases to trimming and J lost 1 base, with 6 bases between them. Germline assignment: CDR1 ENHRY and CDR2 SYGVKD. CDR3 amino acids: CATEGTDTQYF. For the CDR3, the DNA is TGTGCCACGGAAGGCACAGATACGCAGTATTTT.

On this clone: The junction departs from germline at one end; a sequencing error may be responsible. The chain recombines TRBV9 with TRBJ1-1, with 9 positions matching TRBD1. The CDR3 consists of 17 residues. Germline CDR1 and CDR2: SGDLS and YYNGEE. The CDR3: CASSPGTGQSANAEAFF. For the CDR3, the DNA is TGTGCCAGCAGCCCTGGGACAGGGCAGTCGGCGAACGCTGAAGCTTTCTTT.